These T cell receptor beta chains were read from a single sample in a study of cytomegalovirus exposure and HLA in healthy donors. The protocol was immunoSEQ multiplex PCR, while the TCRdb copy is restricted to in-frame clones and leaves out a portion. This table has about 160,000 clones, 70% to 90% appearing once. Material: PBMCs. Receptors were obtained from a woman aged 30 to 39 in good health and CMV-seronegative. Both conserved end residues are part of each CDR3. D genes are given only for firm matches.

j_gene: TRBJ1-6
d_gene: .
v_gene: TRBV7-2
CDR3aa: CASSLMRDSPLHF

j_gene: TRBJ1-2
d_gene: .
v_gene: TRBV6-1
CDR3aa: CASRKDSSLAYGYTF

j_gene: TRBJ2-1
d_gene: .
v_gene: TRBV9
CDR3aa: CASSVDVGNEQFF

j_gene: TRBJ2-5
d_gene: .
v_gene: TRBV2
CDR3aa: CASSVAETQYF

j_gene: TRBJ2-5
d_gene: TRBD1
v_gene: TRBV7-9
CDR3aa: CASSLALAGGSKTQYF

j_gene: TRBJ2-6
d_gene: .
v_gene: TRBV7-8
CDR3aa: CASSQYSGANVLTF

j_gene: TRBJ2-1
d_gene: .
v_gene: TRBV5-1
CDR3aa: CASRQIGGSYNEQFF

j_gene: TRBJ2-3
d_gene: .
v_gene: TRBV5-1
CDR3aa: CASSLTPGTDTQYF

j_gene: TRBJ2-5
d_gene: .
v_gene: TRBV6-1
CDR3aa: CASHREPQETQYF

j_gene: TRBJ1-6
d_gene: .
v_gene: TRBV6-1
CDR3aa: CASWRNSYNSPLHF

j_gene: TRBJ1-5
d_gene: TRBD1
v_gene: TRBV2
CDR3aa: CASSGTGGNQPQHF

j_gene: TRBJ2-7
d_gene: .
v_gene: TRBV2
CDR3aa: CASKSRGGSDEQYF

j_gene: TRBJ2-7
d_gene: .
v_gene: TRBV6-5
CDR3aa: CASSSGGATYEQYF

j_gene: TRBJ2-2
d_gene: .
v_gene: TRBV7-2
CDR3aa: CASSWENTGELFF

j_gene: TRBJ2-3
d_gene: .
v_gene: TRBV4-3
CDR3aa: CASSQDSSQRRSTDTQYF

j_gene: TRBJ2-1
d_gene: .
v_gene: TRBV4-3
CDR3aa: CASSQDRQGLYEQFF

j_gene: TRBJ2-7
d_gene: TRBD1
v_gene: TRBV6-6
CDR3aa: CASGQGESYEQYF

j_gene: TRBJ2-1
d_gene: .
v_gene: TRBV2
CDR3aa: CASRGYNEQFF

j_gene: TRBJ2-7
d_gene: .
v_gene: TRBV5-1
CDR3aa: CASSLLGRGAVDEQYF

j_gene: TRBJ1-1
d_gene: TRBD1
v_gene: TRBV7-3
CDR3aa: CASSLSAQGDINTEAFF

j_gene: TRBJ2-3
d_gene: TRBD2
v_gene: TRBV7-9
CDR3aa: CASSLRRLAGGGTDTQYF

j_gene: TRBJ2-5
d_gene: TRBD2
v_gene: TRBV9
CDR3aa: CASSQAGGGETQYF

j_gene: TRBJ2-3
d_gene: TRBD2
v_gene: TRBV19
CDR3aa: CASSIKGTSGRTDTQYF

j_gene: TRBJ2-4
d_gene: .
v_gene: TRBV27
CDR3aa: CASSLTSGAKNIQYF

j_gene: TRBJ2-1
d_gene: .
v_gene: TRBV7-2
CDR3aa: CASSLPWGRHNEQFF

j_gene: TRBJ2-5
d_gene: .
v_gene: TRBV6-5
CDR3aa: CASSYSTTSTTQYF

j_gene: TRBJ1-1
d_gene: .
v_gene: TRBV5-1
CDR3aa: CASSLEPGAMNTEAFF

j_gene: TRBJ2-7
d_gene: TRBD2
v_gene: TRBV7-8
CDR3aa: CASSTGSRRGGPAYEQYF

j_gene: TRBJ2-5
d_gene: .
v_gene: TRBV11-2
CDR3aa: CASSLFGTLVARDQETQYF

j_gene: TRBJ2-7
d_gene: .
v_gene: TRBV4-1
CDR3aa: CASSLGGTFPYEQYF

j_gene: TRBJ2-3
d_gene: .
v_gene: TRBV9
CDR3aa: CASSADSSTQYF

j_gene: TRBJ2-7
d_gene: TRBD2
v_gene: TRBV27
CDR3aa: CTSRYEGTSVSYEQYF

j_gene: TRBJ2-6
d_gene: .
v_gene: TRBV30
CDR3aa: CAWNTRSGANVLTF

j_gene: TRBJ1-2
d_gene: TRBD1
v_gene: TRBV7-9
CDR3aa: CASSGIRQGSGYTF

j_gene: TRBJ2-1
d_gene: TRBD2
v_gene: TRBV7-6
CDR3aa: CASSGTSGINHEQFF

j_gene: TRBJ2-1
d_gene: TRBD2
v_gene: TRBV6-6
CDR3aa: CASSYSTGTTSQFF

j_gene: TRBJ2-1
d_gene: TRBD2
v_gene: TRBV14
CDR3aa: CASSQDGGGADEQFF

j_gene: TRBJ2-1
d_gene: .
v_gene: TRBV6-1
CDR3aa: CASSEGERPYNEQFF